The 14 T cell receptor beta chains below all came from one sample that was sequenced in a study of breast tumors, draining lymph nodes, adjacent tissues. Axillary draining lymph nodes of breast cancer patients supplied the node samples. TCRdb redid the calling of the multiplex PCR reads with MiXCR, one entry per CDR3 protein. Of approximately 200,000 distinct CDR3 sequences in the sample, 30% to 40% were seen once. The sample taken for sequencing was axillary lymph node tissue. All receptors come from a female donor with breast cancer. Some clones in this sample may be carry-over from other donors' samples.

This clonotype appeared a few times. V usage is TRBV6-1 and J usage is TRBJ2-7; a weak D match, TRBD1 (6 bases). This CDR3 contains 14 residues. V was shortened by 5 bases and J by 3 bases, with 14 bases between the two germline ends. Germline V CDR1 and CDR2: MNHNS, SASEGT. The CDR3 loop is CASSRTGQGYEQYF. DNA of the CDR3: TGTGCCAGCAGTCGGACGGGACAAGGCTACGAGCAGTACTTC.

In its sample, this clonotype was seen many times. The gene calls are TRBV6-1 and TRBJ1-5, with 10 bases that match TRBD1. The CDR3 is made up of 15 amino acids. Germline lookup yields CDR1 MNHNS and CDR2 SASEGT. With 7 bases clipped from V and 9 bases from J, the junction kept 12 bases outside the gene matches. The CDR3 reads CASTRTGQGVWPQHF. Here the CDR3 DNA reads TGTGCCAGCACCAGAACCGGACAGGGGGTTTGGCCCCAGCATTTT.

This clonotype was seen many times. The rearrangement joins TRBV10-3 to TRBJ2-7; D is possibly TRBD2 (6 bases). The CDR3 is made up of 14 amino acids. Germline V gene sequence: CDR1 ENHRY, CDR2 SYGVKD. V dropped 6 bases and J dropped 3 bases, with 15 bases sitting between them. The CDR3 DNA reads as TGTGCCATCAGGCGGGGTTTAAAGCTCTACGAGCAGTACTTC. It specifies CAIRRGLKLYEQYF.

The table lists this clonotype with a few counts. V gene TRBV6-5 combines with J gene TRBJ2-1; D could derive from TRBD1 or TRBD2 (5 bases each). The germline V and J ends were trimmed by 6 bases and 2 bases, with 11 bases remaining between them. CDR1 is MNHEY and CDR2 is SVGAGI in the germline V gene. The CDR3 is 14 amino acids. CDR3 sequence reads: CASRRDGAYNEQFF. DNA for the CDR3: TGTGCCAGCAGGAGGGACGGAGCCTACAATGAGCAGTTCTTC.

This clonotype has at least ten counts. The chain joins TRBV7-9 to TRBJ1-1; maybe TRBD1 (5 bases). This CDR3 has 14 residues. The V end was cut by 5 bases, the J end by 7 bases, with 17 bases between. The germline V gene encodes CDR1 SEHNR and CDR2 FQNEAQ (reference sequence). The CDR3 spells CASSVSGRQGEAFF. In DNA, the CDR3 is TGTGCCAGCAGCGTCTCCGGTAGGCAGGGTGAAGCTTTCTTT.

Note on this clonotype: With a much larger clone just one base away, this may be a read error. The chain is built from TRBV12-3 or TRBV12-4 and TRBJ2-1; D possibly matches TRBD1 or TRBD2 (5 bases each). Trimming shortened V by 3 bases and J by 10 bases, and 7 bases separated the two germline ends. The CDR3 has 11 amino acids. The CDR3 nucleotides are TGTGCCAGCAGTTTCGGGGACGAGCAGTTCTTC. Translation gives CASSFGDEQFF.

CDR3 residues: CARGSLNGYTF. CDR3 in DNA: TGTGCCAGAGGGAGCTTGAATGGCTACACCTTC. The J gene is TRBJ1-2, the V gene TRBV24-1; the D is unclear. The V end lost 11 bases, the J end lost 6 bases, and 12 bases lay between the germline ends. Germline CDR1 and CDR2: KGHDR and SFDVKD. CDR3 size: 11 residues.

About this clonotype itself: This may be a read error: a much more frequent sequence differs by one nucleotide. The chain recombines TRBV11-2 with TRBJ2-5; TRBD1 is a possible D gene (5 bases). From germline, CDR1 is SGHAT and CDR2 FQNNGV. The CDR3 extends over 14 amino acids. The CDR3 reads CASRREGARETQHF. CDR3 nucleotide sequence: TGTGCCAGCCGACGAGAAGGGGCGAGAGAGACCCAGCACTTC. Together with reference TRBV11-2 and TRBJ2-5, the CDR3 gives the full variable domain: EAGVAQSPRYKIIEKRQSVAFWCNPISGHATLYWYQQILGQGPKLLIQFQNNGVVDDSQLPKDRFSAERLKGVDSTLKIQPAKLEDSAVYLCASRREGARETQHFGPGTRLLVL.

As regards this clonotype: This may stem from a read error, because a much larger clone lies one nucleotide away. The gene calls are TRBV18 and TRBJ1-3; D call uncertain. CDR1 is KGHSH and CDR2 is LQKENI in the germline V gene. This CDR3 is built from 14 residues. CDR3 sequence (DNA): TGTGCCTGCTCACCACCGCCAGTGGGAAACACCATATATTTT. Its protein is CACSPPPVGNTIYF.

V and J are TRBV2 and TRBJ2-3; 12 positions agree with TRBD2. With 2 bases clipped from V and 7 bases from J, the junction kept 4 bases outside the gene matches. Germline assignment: CDR1 SNHLY and CDR2 FYNNEI. This CDR3 has 15 residues. The chain's CDR3 is CASSELAGGKNTQYF. CDR3 in DNA: TGTGCCAGCAGTGAACTAGCGGGGGGGAAAAATACGCAGTATTTT.

Points on this clonotype: One base away lies a much larger clone, so this may be a sequencing read error. The chain joins TRBV4-1 to TRBJ1-4, with TRBD1 identical over 9 bases. CDR1 and CDR2 from the germline V gene are MGHRA and YSYEKL. The CDR3 loop spans 17 amino acids. CDR3 in DNA: TGCGCCAGCAGCCAAGGCGGGACAGGGTGGACTAATGAAAAACTGCTTTTT. It encodes CASSQGGTGWTNEKLLF.

The chain is built from TRBV7-8 and TRBJ2-4, with TRBD2 as a possible D gene (7 bases). The CDR3 has 15 amino acids. From germline, CDR1 is SGHVS and CDR2 FQNEAQ. The V gene lost 2 bases and the J gene lost 1 base, with 9 bases spanning the gap. In DNA, the CDR3 is TGTGCCAGCAGCTTATCGGGGGGCGCCAAAAACATTCAGTACTTC. It is translated as CASSLSGGAKNIQYF.

This clonotype came up a few times. This chain uses TRBV9 with TRBJ1-1; unclear D gene. Looked up from germline, CDR1 is SGDLS and CDR2 is YYNGEE. With 1 base removed from V and 4 bases from J, the gap between germline ends came to 11 bases. CDR3 size: 14 residues. The chain's CDR3 is CASSVMAGSTEAFF. In DNA form, the CDR3 reads TGTGCCAGCAGCGTAATGGCAGGCAGCACTGAAGCTTTCTTT.

This clonotype has a count of ten or more. The rearrangement joins TRBV6-5 to TRBJ2-2, with D perhaps TRBD1 or TRBD2 (5 bases each). V lost 0 bases and J lost 4, with 12 bases in between. This CDR3 contains 16 residues. Germline V lookup: CDR1 MNHEY, CDR2 SVGAGI. CDR3 loop: CASSYSTPGGTGELFF. The CDR3 nucleotides read TGTGCCAGCAGTTACTCGACTCCTGGGGGCACCGGGGAGCTGTTTTTT.